Shown below are 15 T cell receptor beta chains from a single sample sequenced in a study of spatial heterogeneity in lung cancer. Time point given: sample taken at primary tumor resection. One entry per CDR3 protein results from TCRdb running MiXCR on the 5' RACE reads. The sample includes under 85,000 distinct CDR3 sequences, about 8% seen only once; the top ten take roughly 7%. The material sequenced was PBMCs, taken at surgery. All receptors come from a male donor with early-stage non-small cell lung cancer.

This clonotype came up many times. The rearrangement joins TRBV28 to TRBJ2-1; D is possibly TRBD1 (6 bases). CDR3 length: 16 residues. The germline CDR1 and CDR2 sequences are MDHEN and SYDVKM. Trimming took off 4 bases at V and 4 bases at J, with 17 bases between the two ends. CDR3 sequence: CASSYPSGQLYNEQFF. The DNA for the CDR3 is TGTGCCAGCAGTTACCCGAGTGGACAGCTTTACAATGAGCAGTTCTTC.

This clonotype was detected ten times or more. The chain recombines TRBV5-4 with TRBJ2-5; no clear D gene. The V end lost 0 bases, the J end lost 0 bases, and 3 bases lay between the germline ends. CDR3 size: 13 residues. CDR1 SGHNT and CDR2 YYREEE come from the germline V gene (reference sequence). CDR3 sequence reads: CASSLGYQETQYF. The CDR3 coding sequence is TGTGCCAGCAGCTTGGGGTACCAAGAGACCCAGTACTTC.

The rearrangement joins TRBV10-3 to TRBJ2-6; 8 bases line up with TRBD1. V was pared by 4 bases and J by 0 bases, with 8 bases of the junction left unmatched. The CDR3 is 18 residues long. CDR1 is ENHRY and CDR2 is SYGVKD in the germline V gene. The CDR3 region has the DNA TGTGCCATCAGTGCGAACAGGGGGGAACCCTCTGGGGCCAACGTCCTGACTTTC. This gives the protein CAISANRGEPSGANVLTF.

The rearrangement joins TRBV10-3 to TRBJ2-3; D remains ambiguous. Per the germline V gene, CDR1 is ENHRY and CDR2 is SYGVKD. V gave up 4 bases and J gave up 2 bases, with 7 bases separating them. CDR3 length: 13 residues. The CDR3 loop is CAISAPSTDTQYF. CDR3 DNA sequence: TGTGCCATCAGTGCCCCATCCACAGATACGCAGTATTTT.

The V and J genes are TRBV4-3 and TRBJ1-6; TRBD1 matches at 9 bases. V lost 0 bases to trimming and J lost 9 bases; unmatched junction nucleotides: 3. The CDR3 is made up of 15 amino acids. From germline, CDR1 is LGHNA and CDR2 YSLEER. CDR3 nucleotides: TGCGCCAGCAGCCAAGATGGGACAGGGCTTTCACCCCTCCACTTT. It specifies CASSQDGTGLSPLHF.

This clonotype was detected many times. V usage is TRBV9 and J usage is TRBJ1-5; 11 nucleotides line up with TRBD1. Per the germline V gene, CDR1 is SGDLS and CDR2 is YYNGEE. V lost 7 bases, J lost 7 bases, and 7 bases stayed unmatched. The CDR3 totals 14 residues. Here the CDR3 reads CASGTGGVGQPQHF. CDR3 coding DNA: TGTGCCAGCGGGACAGGGGGTGTTGGGCAGCCCCAGCATTTT.

Only a few counts were recorded for this clonotype. The V and J genes are TRBV7-9 and TRBJ2-5; no clear D. Germline CDR1 reads SEHNR; CDR2 reads FQNEAQ (reference sequence). The V gene lost 0 bases and the J gene lost 4 bases, with 15 bases spanning the gap. The CDR3 spans 16 residues. The CDR3 DNA is TGTGCCAGCAGCTTAGCTCTCCCTATTGGGCGAGAGACCCAGTACTTC. Protein sequence: CASSLALPIGRETQYF.

This clonotype came up a few times. The CDR3 DNA is TGTGCCAGCAGCCAAGAGGTGACAGGGGGCAACACCGGGGAGCTGTTTTTT. Its protein product is CASSQEVTGGNTGELFF. The chain recombines TRBV14 with TRBJ2-2; 10 bases map to TRBD1. J gave up 2 bases and V 0 bases, and 3 bases lay outside the gene matches. This CDR3 spans 17 amino acids. In germline, CDR1 is SGHDN, CDR2 FVKESK.

This clonotype has ten or more counts. This rearrangement joins TRBV11-3 to TRBJ1-1; D gene ambiguous. This CDR3 is built from 14 residues. The V gene's germline CDR1 is SGHNT and CDR2 YENEEA. V dropped 5 bases and J dropped 4 bases, with 14 bases sitting between them. The CDR3 nucleotides read TGTGCCAGCAGCCCAATTTCCGGGGTCACTGAAGCTTTCTTT. This encodes CASSPISGVTEAFF.

In its sample, this clonotype was seen many times. V and J are TRBV19 and TRBJ1-5, with D tentatively TRBD1 (5 bases). V shed 9 bases and J shed 0 bases, with 12 bases lying between them. Germline CDR1 LNHDA, CDR2 SQIVND (reference sequence). The CDR3 totals 14 residues. CDR3 nucleotides: TGTGCCAGCGGGACCGGCCTTAGCAATCAGCCCCAGCATTTT. Protein: CASGTGLSNQPQHF.

This clonotype was picked up a small number of times. The chain has TRBV3-1 and TRBJ1-1; D is unresolved. V was pared by 4 bases and J by 2 bases, with 11 bases between. Germline values: CDR1 LGHDT, CDR2 YNNKEL (reference sequence). The CDR3 contains 14 residues. CDR3 DNA: TGTGCCAGCAGCCCCAGGACGTACAACACTGAAGCTTTCTTT. This codes for CASSPRTYNTEAFF. The variable domain in full, with the rest retrieved from reference TRBV3-1 and TRBJ1-1, is DTAVSQTPKYLVTQMGNDKSIKCEQNLGHDTMYWYKQDSKKFLKIMFSYNNKELIINETVPNRFSPKSPDKAHLNLHINSLELGDSAVYFCASSPRTYNTEAFFGQGTRLTVV.

This clonotype was counted many times. V usage is TRBV24-1 and J usage is TRBJ2-1; 10 nucleotides align to TRBD2. Germline V gene lookup returns CDR1 KGHDR and CDR2 SFDVKD. The CDR3 loop spans 16 amino acids. V shed 3 bases, J shed 0 bases, and the junction held 1 base outside the gene matches. Here the CDR3 DNA reads TGTGCCACCAGTGATCCTAGCGGGAGCTCCTACAATGAGCAGTTCTTC. It translates to CATSDPSGSSYNEQFF.

The chain recombines TRBV7-2 with TRBJ1-5; D uncertain. This CDR3 has 14 amino acids. Germline V gene data show CDR1 as SGHTA and CDR2 as FQGNSA. The V gene lost 0 bases and the J gene lost 11 bases, with 14 bases spanning the gap. DNA of the CDR3: TGTGCCAGCAGCTTAGCTTCAGACCTTGGGGCCCAGCATTTT. Amino acids: CASSLASDLGAQHF.

This clonotype has ten or more counts. The chain combines TRBV11-1 with TRBJ2-2, with TRBD2 matching 10 bases. This CDR3 spans 16 amino acids. Germline V gives CDR1 SGHAT, CDR2 FQDESV (reference sequence). J gave up 4 bases and V 5 bases, and 7 bases lay outside the gene matches. CDR3: CASSPSSGRVTGELFF. DNA for the CDR3: TGTGCCAGCAGCCCCTCTAGCGGGAGAGTCACCGGGGAGCTGTTTTTT. The full variable domain, in which reference TRBV11-1 and TRBJ2-2 provide the parts outside the CDR3, is EAEVAQSPRYKITEKSQAVAFWCDPISGHATLYWYRQILGQGPELLVQFQDESVVDDSQLPKDRFSAERLKGVDSTLKIQPAELGDSAMYLCASSPSSGRVTGELFFGEGSRLTVL.

This clonotype was counted only a few times. The rearrangement uses TRBV7-9 and TRBJ1-2; D might be TRBD1 (5 bases). Trimming took off 1 base at V and 3 bases at J, with 6 bases between the two ends. The V gene's germline CDR1 is SEHNR and CDR2 FQNEAQ (reference sequence). The CDR3 length is 13 residues. The CDR3 DNA sequence: TGTGCCAGCAGCTTAGTGACAGACTATGGCTACACCTTC. Protein: CASSLVTDYGYTF.